These 21 T cell receptor beta chains were all obtained from the same sample, sequenced in a study of blood T cells in healthy people across ages. A J-beta primer mix and a sample-barcoded 5' primer were used in a second PCR of roughly 7 to 12 cycles. Each CDR3 protein gets one entry after TCRdb re-called the 5' RACE reads with MiXCR. Among about 2 million distinct CDR3 sequences, around 48% were seen once, and the ten largest hold 2.1%. The sample consisted of blood. Receptors were obtained from a woman in her thirties or forties in good health.

The count of this clonotype is one. V and J are TRBV28 and TRBJ1-2; possibly TRBD1 for D (5 bases). Germline V gives CDR1 MDHEN, CDR2 SYDVKM. The CDR3 runs to 14 residues. Trimming shortened V by 8 bases and J by 4 bases, and 17 bases separated the two germline ends. The CDR3 region has the DNA TGTGCCAGCTCGGGACTCCTTCGCATCTATGGCTACACCTTC. It translates to CASSGLLRIYGYTF.

This clonotype showed up just a few times. CDR3 loop: CASSQEGGGPNGDTQYF. The CDR3 nucleotides are TGCGCCAGCAGCCAAGAGGGGGGAGGGCCCAACGGAGATACGCAGTATTTT. The rearrangement links TRBV4-1 to TRBJ2-3, with 7 nucleotides matching TRBD2. This CDR3 region has 17 residues. Unmatched junction bases numbered 11, after V lost 0 bases and J lost 5 bases. The germline V gene has CDR1 MGHRA and CDR2 YSYEKL.

There are a few counts of this clonotype. The rearrangement uses TRBV20-1 and TRBJ2-3; 10 bases are shared with TRBD2. The germline V gene encodes CDR1 DFQATT and CDR2 SNEGSKA (reference sequence). The CDR3 covers 15 residues. After removal of 6 bases from V and 0 bases from J, the junction contained 6 bases not matched to a gene. This CDR3 reads CSAAHSGGSTDTQYF. The DNA of the CDR3 is TGCAGTGCAGCTCATAGCGGGGGGAGCACAGATACGCAGTATTTT.

The chain employs TRBV20-1 and TRBJ2-5, with 14 bases fitting TRBD2. Germline loops: CDR1 DFQATT, CDR2 SNEGSKA (reference sequence). The CDR3 consists of 14 residues. Trimming at V came to 3 bases and at J to 11 bases, leaving 8 bases not matched to a gene. This CDR3 is CSARTSGGAGEQYF. In nucleotides, the CDR3 is TGCAGTGCTAGGACTAGCGGGGGGGCAGGGGAGCAGTACTTC.

J is TRBJ2-7 and V is TRBV6-5; D may match TRBD1 or TRBD2 (5 bases each). The CDR3 is 15 residues long. V lost 0 bases to trimming and J lost 2 bases, with 11 bases between them. Germline lookup yields CDR1 MNHEY and CDR2 SVGAGI. This CDR3 is CASSYSRDRTYEQYF. The CDR3 DNA reads TGTGCCAGCAGTTACTCGAGGGACCGAACCTACGAGCAGTACTTC.

The chain employs TRBV10-2 and TRBJ2-7; D is perhaps TRBD1 or TRBD2 (6 bases each). This CDR3 spans 14 amino acids. The germline gives CDR1 WSHSY, CDR2 SAAADI. With 7 bases removed from V and 3 bases from J, the gap between germline ends came to 16 bases. The CDR3 DNA is TGCGCCAGCAATATAGGGGGGTTCGACTACGAGCAGTACTTC. It translates to CASNIGGFDYEQYF.

The chain uses TRBV11-3 and TRBJ2-5; no firm D call. With 4 bases removed from V and 1 base from J, the gap between germline ends came to 13 bases. CDR3 length: 15 residues. Germline V gives CDR1 SGHNT, CDR2 YENEEA. The CDR3 DNA follows: TGTGCCAGCAGCTCGTCTCTTGGTTCCCAAGAGACCCAGTACTTC. Amino acids: CASSSSLGSQETQYF.

Comment on this clonotype: Its ends do not fully match the called genes, so a read error is possible. V usage is TRBV7-2 and J usage is TRBJ2-7, with D unclear. This CDR3 contains 12 residues. The germline gives CDR1 SGHTA, CDR2 FQGNSA. The CDR3 sequence is CASILLFYEQYF. The CDR3, as DNA: TGTGCCAGCATCTTACTCTTCTACGAGCAGTACTTC.

In this sample, this clonotype turned up a few times. V usage is TRBV5-1 and J usage is TRBJ2-4, with D possibly being TRBD2 (6 bases). Germline V gives CDR1 SGHRS, CDR2 YFSETQ. The CDR3 totals 16 residues. The V end was cut by 4 bases, the J end by 1 base, with 15 bases between. The chain's CDR3 is CASSPITGVAKNIQYF. The CDR3 DNA reads TGCGCCAGCAGCCCCATAACGGGGGTTGCCAAAAACATTCAGTACTTC.

The rearrangement links TRBV14 to TRBJ2-3; D is unclear. Germline-derived CDR1 and CDR2 are SGHDN and FVKESK. The CDR3 is 15 residues long. Trimming removed 2 bases from V and 2 bases from J, with 11 bases in between. CDR3 residues: CASSQTTTSTDTQYF. The CDR3 DNA reads TGTGCCAGCAGCCAAACCACAACCTCCACAGATACGCAGTATTTT.

The chain uses TRBV3-1 and TRBJ2-5; D uncertain. CDR1 and CDR2 from the germline V gene are LGHDT and YNNKEL (reference sequence). The V end was cut by 8 bases, the J end by 4 bases, with 17 bases between. This CDR3 is built from 14 residues. The CDR3 here is CASVTVLGGETQYF. The CDR3 region has the DNA TGTGCCAGCGTAACGGTGCTTGGTGGAGAGACCCAGTACTTC.

This rearrangement joins TRBV4-1 to TRBJ2-6, with D unclear. Trimming stripped 1 base from V and 0 bases from J, with 7 bases between. The CDR3 is 16 amino acids. Germline loops: CDR1 MGHRA, CDR2 YSYEKL. The CDR3 region is CASSQARVSGANVLTF. In nucleotides, the CDR3 is TGCGCCAGCAGCCAAGCCCGGGTCTCTGGGGCCAACGTCCTGACTTTC.

Worth noting for this clonotype: One base away lies a much larger clone, so this may be a sequencing read error. This chain uses TRBV5-1 with TRBJ2-1, with D possibly being TRBD1 (5 bases). This CDR3 contains 12 residues. CDR1 is SGHRS, CDR2 YFSETQ, per germline. V shed 3 bases and J shed 8 bases, with 9 bases lying between them. Written as DNA, the CDR3 is TGCGCCAGCAGCTGGGTAGGGGATGAGCAGTTCTTC. Protein product: CASSWVGDEQFF.

The V and J genes are TRBV20-1 and TRBJ1-1, with unresolved D. The CDR3 has 11 amino acids. The germline gives CDR1 DFQATT, CDR2 SNEGSKA (reference sequence). With 4 bases removed from V and 4 bases from J, the gap between germline ends came to 7 bases. The CDR3, as DNA: TGCAGTGCTACCGAGGCCACTGAAGCTTTCTTT. It is translated as CSATEATEAFF.

The chain is built from TRBV4-2 and TRBJ1-6; TRBD1 agrees at 8 bases. V dropped 2 bases and J dropped 10; count of bases not matched to a gene: 7. Germline CDR1 LGHNA, CDR2 YNFKEQ. The CDR3 consists of 15 residues. CDR3 nucleotide sequence: TGTGCCAGCAGCCAACAAGGACAGGGTTCGTCACCCCTCCACTTT. Translation: CASSQQGQGSSPLHF.

The sample holds a few counts of this clonotype. This rearrangement joins TRBV6-1 to TRBJ1-5; 8 nucleotides match TRBD1. With 1 base clipped from V and 0 bases from J, the junction kept 8 bases outside the gene matches. There are 18 residues in the CDR3. CDR1 is MNHNS and CDR2 is SASEGT in the germline V gene. The CDR3 region is CASSEVAGGAFSNQPQHF. The DNA for the CDR3 is TGTGCCAGCAGTGAAGTGGCAGGGGGCGCCTTTAGCAATCAGCCCCAGCATTTT.

The chain couples TRBV7-2 to TRBJ2-5; D is possibly TRBD1 or TRBD2 (6 bases each). TRBJ2-1 matches the DNA end more closely, so the J call is doubtful. Germline V CDR1 and CDR2: SGHTA, FQGNSA. This CDR3 has 16 residues. The CDR3 DNA is TGTGCCAGCAGCCGCCGTCGGGGGCAGGGCCAAGAGACCCAGTTCTTC. Protein sequence: CASSRRRGQGQETQFF.

The chain joins TRBV7-2 to TRBJ2-3; 9 nucleotides line up with TRBD2. The J segment lost 3 bases and the V segment lost 0 bases, leaving 16 bases of the junction unmatched. Germline V gene lookup returns CDR1 SGHTA and CDR2 FQGNSA. CDR3 length: 20 amino acids. CDR3 nucleotide sequence: TGTGCCAGCAGCTTAGCGATGGGGATAGCGGGGGTTAGTGGAACAGATACGCAGTATTTT. Residues: CASSLAMGIAGVSGTDTQYF.

This clonotype was seen more than once but under ten times. This chain connects TRBV9 to TRBJ2-7, with 11 nucleotides matching TRBD2. J gave up 10 bases and V 4 bases, and 7 bases lay outside the gene matches. CDR1 and CDR2 from the germline V gene are SGDLS and YYNGEE. The CDR3 covers 13 residues. The CDR3 DNA reads as TGTGCCAGCAGCCCAGGGACTAGCGGACCCCAGTACTTC. Translated, it gives CASSPGTSGPQYF.

This chain links TRBV7-8 with TRBJ2-1, with D possibly TRBD2 on 5 matching bases. In germline, CDR1 is SGHVS, CDR2 FQNEAQ. The length of the CDR3 is 15 residues. V lost 1 base, J lost 6 bases, and 13 bases lay in between. CDR3 nucleotide sequence: TGTGCCAGCAGCTTAGTCGGTTCGGGGAGCAATGAGCAGTTCTTC. This encodes CASSLVGSGSNEQFF.

The chain is built from TRBV5-1 and TRBJ1-6, with 11 bases lining up with TRBD1. Germline V gives CDR1 SGHRS, CDR2 YFSETQ. V shed 5 bases and J 11 bases; nucleotides not matched to a gene: 3. The CDR3 has 13 amino acids. CDR3 sequence reads: CASRSGQGAPLHF. CDR3 DNA sequence: TGCGCCAGCAGGTCGGGACAGGGGGCACCCCTCCACTTT. Full variable domain (missing parts from reference TRBV5-1 and TRBJ1-6): KAGVTQTPRYLIKTRGQQVTLSCSPISGHRSVSWYQQTPGQGLQFLFEYFSETQRNKGNFPGRFSGRQFSNSRSEMNVSTLELGDSALYLCASRSGQGAPLHFGNGTRLTVT.